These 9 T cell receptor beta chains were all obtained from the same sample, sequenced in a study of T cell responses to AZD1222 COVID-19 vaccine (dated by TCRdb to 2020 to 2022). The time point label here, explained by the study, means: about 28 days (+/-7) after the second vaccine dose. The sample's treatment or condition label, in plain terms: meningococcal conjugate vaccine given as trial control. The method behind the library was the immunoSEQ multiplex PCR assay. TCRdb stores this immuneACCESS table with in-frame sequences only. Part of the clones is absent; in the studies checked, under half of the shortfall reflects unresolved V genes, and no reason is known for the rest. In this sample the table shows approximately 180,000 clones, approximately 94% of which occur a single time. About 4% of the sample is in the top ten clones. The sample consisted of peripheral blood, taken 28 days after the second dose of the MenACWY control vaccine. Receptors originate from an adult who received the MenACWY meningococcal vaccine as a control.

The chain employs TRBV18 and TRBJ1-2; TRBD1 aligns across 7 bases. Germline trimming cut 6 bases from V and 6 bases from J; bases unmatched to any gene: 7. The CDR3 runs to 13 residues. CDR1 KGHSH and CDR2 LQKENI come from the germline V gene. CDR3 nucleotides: TGTGCCAGCTCCGAGGACAGGATAGATGGCTACACCTTC. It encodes CASSEDRIDGYTF.

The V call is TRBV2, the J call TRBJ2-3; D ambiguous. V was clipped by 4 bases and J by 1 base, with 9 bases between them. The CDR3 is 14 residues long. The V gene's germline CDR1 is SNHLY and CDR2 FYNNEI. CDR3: CASSGAVGTDTQYF. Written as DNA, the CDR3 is TGTGCCAGCAGTGGGGCTGTGGGCACAGATACGCAGTATTTT. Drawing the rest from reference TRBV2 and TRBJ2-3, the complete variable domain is EPEVTQTPSHQVTQMGQEVILRCVPISNHLYFYWYRQILGQKVEFLVSFYNNEISEKSEIFDDQFSVERPDGSNFTLKIRSTKLEDSAMYFCASSGAVGTDTQYFGPGTRLTVL.

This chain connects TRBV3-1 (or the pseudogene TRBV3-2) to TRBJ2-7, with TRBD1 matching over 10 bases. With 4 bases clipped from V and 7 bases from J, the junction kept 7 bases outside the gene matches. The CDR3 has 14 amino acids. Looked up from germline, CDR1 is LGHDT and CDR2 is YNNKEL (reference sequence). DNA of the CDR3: TGTGCCAGCAGCCCCCGGGACAGGGGCTTAGAGCAGTACTTC. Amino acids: CASSPRDRGLEQYF.

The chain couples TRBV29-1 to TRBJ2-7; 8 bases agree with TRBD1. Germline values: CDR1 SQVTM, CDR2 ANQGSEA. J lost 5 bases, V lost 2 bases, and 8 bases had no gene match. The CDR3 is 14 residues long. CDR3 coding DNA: TGCAGCGTTGAAAGGAGCCAGGGGGCCAACGAGCAGTACTTC. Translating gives CSVERSQGANEQYF.

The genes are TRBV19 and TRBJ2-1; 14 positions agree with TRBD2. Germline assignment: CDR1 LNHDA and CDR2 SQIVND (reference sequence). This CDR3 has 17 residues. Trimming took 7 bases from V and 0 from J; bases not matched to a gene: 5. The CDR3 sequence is CASTRTSGRSSYNEQFF. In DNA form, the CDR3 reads TGTGCCAGTACCCGGACTAGCGGGAGGAGCTCCTACAATGAGCAGTTCTTC.

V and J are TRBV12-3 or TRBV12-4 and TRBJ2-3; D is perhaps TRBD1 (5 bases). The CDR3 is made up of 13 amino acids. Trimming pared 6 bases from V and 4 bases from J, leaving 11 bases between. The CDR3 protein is CASSPATADTQYF. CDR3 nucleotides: TGTGCCAGCAGCCCCGCGACAGCAGATACGCAGTATTTT.

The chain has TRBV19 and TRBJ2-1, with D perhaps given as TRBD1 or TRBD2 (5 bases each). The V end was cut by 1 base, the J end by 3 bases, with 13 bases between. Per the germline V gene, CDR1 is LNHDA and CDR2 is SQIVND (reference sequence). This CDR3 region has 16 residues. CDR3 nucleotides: TGTGCCAGTAGTATAGGGCTGGGGGTACTCTACAATGAGCAGTTCTTC. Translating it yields CASSIGLGVLYNEQFF. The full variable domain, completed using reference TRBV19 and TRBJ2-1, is DGGITQSPKYLFRKEGQNVTLSCEQNLNHDAMYWYRQDPGQGLRLIYYSQIVNDFQKGDIAEGYSVSREKKESFPLTVTSAQKNPTAFYLCASSIGLGVLYNEQFFGPGTRLTVL.

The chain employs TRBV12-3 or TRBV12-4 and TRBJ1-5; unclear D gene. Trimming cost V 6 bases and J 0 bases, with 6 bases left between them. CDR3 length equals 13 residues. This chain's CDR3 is CASRPNSNQPQHF. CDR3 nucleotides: TGTGCCAGCAGACCCAATAGCAATCAGCCCCAGCATTTT.

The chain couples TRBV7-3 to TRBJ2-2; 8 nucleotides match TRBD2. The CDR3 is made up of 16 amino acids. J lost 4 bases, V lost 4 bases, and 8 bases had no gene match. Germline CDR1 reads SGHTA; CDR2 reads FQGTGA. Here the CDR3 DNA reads TGTGCCAGCAGCTGGCATAGCGGGAACCCCACCGGGGAGCTGTTTTTT. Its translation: CASSWHSGNPTGELFF.